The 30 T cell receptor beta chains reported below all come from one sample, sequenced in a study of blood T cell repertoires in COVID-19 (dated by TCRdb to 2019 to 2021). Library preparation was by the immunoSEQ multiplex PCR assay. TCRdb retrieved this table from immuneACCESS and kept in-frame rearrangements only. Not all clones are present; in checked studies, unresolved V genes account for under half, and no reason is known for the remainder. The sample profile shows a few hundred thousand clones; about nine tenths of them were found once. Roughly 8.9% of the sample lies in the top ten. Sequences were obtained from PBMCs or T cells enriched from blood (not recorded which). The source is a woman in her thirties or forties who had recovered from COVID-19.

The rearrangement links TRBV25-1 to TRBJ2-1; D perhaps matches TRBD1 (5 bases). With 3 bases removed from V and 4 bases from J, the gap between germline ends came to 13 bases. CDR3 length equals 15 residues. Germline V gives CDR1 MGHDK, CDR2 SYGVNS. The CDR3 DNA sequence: TGTGCCAGCAGTGAGGGCAGAAGGGGTTACAATGAGCAGTTCTTC. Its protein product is CASSEGRRGYNEQFF. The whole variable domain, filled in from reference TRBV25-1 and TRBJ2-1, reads EADIYQTPRYLVIGTGKKITLECSQTMGHDKMYWYQQDPGMELHLIHYSYGVNSTEKGDLSSESTVSRIRTEHFPLTLESARPSHTSQYLCASSEGRRGYNEQFFGPGTRLTVL.

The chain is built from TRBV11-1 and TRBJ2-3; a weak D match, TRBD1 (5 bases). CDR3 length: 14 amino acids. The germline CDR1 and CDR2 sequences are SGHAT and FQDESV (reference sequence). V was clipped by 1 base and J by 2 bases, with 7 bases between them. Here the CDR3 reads CASSLDRTTDTQYF. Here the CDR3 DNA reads TGTGCCAGCAGCTTAGACAGGACCACAGATACGCAGTATTTT.

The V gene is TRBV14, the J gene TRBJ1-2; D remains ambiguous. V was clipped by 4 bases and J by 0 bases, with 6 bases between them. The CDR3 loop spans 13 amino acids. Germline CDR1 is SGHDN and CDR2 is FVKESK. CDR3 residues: CASSPSANYGYTF. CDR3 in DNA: TGTGCCAGCAGCCCGTCAGCTAACTATGGCTACACCTTC.

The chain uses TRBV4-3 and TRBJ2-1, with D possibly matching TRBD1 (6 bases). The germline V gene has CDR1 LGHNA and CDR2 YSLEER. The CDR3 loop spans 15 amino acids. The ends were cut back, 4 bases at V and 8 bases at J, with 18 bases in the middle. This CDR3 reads CASSPSGQSWDEQFF. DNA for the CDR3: TGCGCCAGCAGCCCATCCGGACAGAGTTGGGATGAGCAGTTCTTC.

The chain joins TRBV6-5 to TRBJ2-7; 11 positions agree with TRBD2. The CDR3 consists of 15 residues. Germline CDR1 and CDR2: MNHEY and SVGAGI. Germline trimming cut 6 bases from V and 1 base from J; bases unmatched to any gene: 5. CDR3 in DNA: TGTGCCAGCAGCGCTGGGACTAGCGGTTCCTACGAGCAGTACTTC. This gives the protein CASSAGTSGSYEQYF.

CDR3 in DNA: TGTGCCAGCAGCGCAGACAGGAACACTGAAGCTTTCTTT. Its protein product is CASSADRNTEAFF. V usage is TRBV7-9 and J usage is TRBJ1-1; D possibly corresponds to TRBD1 (5 bases). The CDR3 has 13 residues. Germline assignment: CDR1 SEHNR and CDR2 FQNEAQ (reference sequence). The V gene lost 5 bases and the J gene lost 1 base, with 8 bases spanning the gap.

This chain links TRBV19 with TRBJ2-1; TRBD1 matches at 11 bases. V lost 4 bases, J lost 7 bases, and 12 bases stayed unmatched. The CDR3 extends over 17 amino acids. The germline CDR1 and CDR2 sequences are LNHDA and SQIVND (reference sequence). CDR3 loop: CASSTHLPGTGGNEQFF. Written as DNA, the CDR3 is TGTGCCAGTAGTACGCACCTACCTGGGACAGGGGGAAATGAGCAGTTCTTC.

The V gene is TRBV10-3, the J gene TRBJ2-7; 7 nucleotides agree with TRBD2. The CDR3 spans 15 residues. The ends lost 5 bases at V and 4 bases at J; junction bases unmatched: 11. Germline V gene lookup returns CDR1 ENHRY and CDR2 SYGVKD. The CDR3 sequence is CAISSQPGEGYEQYF. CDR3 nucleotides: TGTGCCATCAGTTCCCAGCCCGGGGAGGGTTACGAGCAGTACTTC.

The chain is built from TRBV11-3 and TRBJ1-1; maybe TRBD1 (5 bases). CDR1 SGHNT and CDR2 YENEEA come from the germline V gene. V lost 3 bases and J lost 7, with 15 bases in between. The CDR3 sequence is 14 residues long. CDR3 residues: CASSFTSGGGEAFF. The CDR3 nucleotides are TGTGCCAGCAGCTTTACCTCGGGGGGAGGTGAAGCTTTCTTT. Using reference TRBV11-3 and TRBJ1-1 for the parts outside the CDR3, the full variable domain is EAGVVQSPRYKIIEKKQPVAFWCNPISGHNTLYWYLQNLGQGPELLIRYENEEAVDDSQLPKDRFSAERLKGVDSTLKIQPAELGDSAVYLCASSFTSGGGEAFFGQGTRLTVV.

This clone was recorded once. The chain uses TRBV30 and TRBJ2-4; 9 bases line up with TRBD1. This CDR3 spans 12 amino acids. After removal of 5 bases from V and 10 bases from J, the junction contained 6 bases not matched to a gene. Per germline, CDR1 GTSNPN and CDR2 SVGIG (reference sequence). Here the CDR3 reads CAWAEQGAIQYF. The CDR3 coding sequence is TGTGCCTGGGCGGAACAGGGGGCGATTCAGTACTTC.

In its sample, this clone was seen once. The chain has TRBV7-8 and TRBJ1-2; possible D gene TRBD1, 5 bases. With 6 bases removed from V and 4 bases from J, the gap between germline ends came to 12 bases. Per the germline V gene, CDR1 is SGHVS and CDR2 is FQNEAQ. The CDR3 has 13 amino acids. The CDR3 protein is CASSRGPSYGYTF. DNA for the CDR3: TGTGCCAGCAGTAGGGGCCCCTCCTATGGCTACACCTTC.

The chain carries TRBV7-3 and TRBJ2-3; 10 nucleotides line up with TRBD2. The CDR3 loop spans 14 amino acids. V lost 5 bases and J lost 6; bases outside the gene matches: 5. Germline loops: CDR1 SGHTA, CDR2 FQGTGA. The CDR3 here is CASSKLAGPDTQYF. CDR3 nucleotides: TGTGCCAGCAGCAAACTAGCGGGGCCGGATACGCAGTATTTT.

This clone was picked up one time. CDR3 amino acids: CASSLSGHQNYGYTF. DNA for the CDR3: TGTGCCAGCAGCCTCTCGGGACACCAAAACTATGGCTACACCTTC. This chain uses TRBV6-5 with TRBJ1-2; a weak D match, TRBD1 (6 bases). Germline V gene data show CDR1 as MNHEY and CDR2 as SVGAGI. V lost 6 bases to trimming and J lost 2 bases, with 16 bases between them. This CDR3 is 15 amino acids long.

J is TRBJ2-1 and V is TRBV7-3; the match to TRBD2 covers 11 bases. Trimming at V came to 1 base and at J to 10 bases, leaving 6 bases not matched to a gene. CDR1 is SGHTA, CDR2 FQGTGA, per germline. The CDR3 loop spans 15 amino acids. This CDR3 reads CASSLKASGGTEQFF. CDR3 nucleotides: TGTGCCAGCAGCTTAAAGGCTAGCGGGGGGACAGAGCAGTTCTTC.

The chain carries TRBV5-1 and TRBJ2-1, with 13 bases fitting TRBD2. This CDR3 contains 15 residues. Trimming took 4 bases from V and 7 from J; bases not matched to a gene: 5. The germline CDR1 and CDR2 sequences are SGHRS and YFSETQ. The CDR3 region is CASSSRLAGGNEQFF. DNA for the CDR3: TGCGCCAGCAGCAGTCGACTAGCGGGGGGAAATGAGCAGTTCTTC.

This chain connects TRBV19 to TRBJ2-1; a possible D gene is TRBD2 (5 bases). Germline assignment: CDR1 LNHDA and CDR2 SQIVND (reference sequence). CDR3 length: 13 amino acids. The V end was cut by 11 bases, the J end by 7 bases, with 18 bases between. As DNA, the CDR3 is TGTGCCTCTAAGGAAGAGGGCCCAAATGAGCAGTTCTTC. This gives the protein CASKEEGPNEQFF. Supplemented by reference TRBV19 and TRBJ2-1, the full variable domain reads DGGITQSPKYLFRKEGQNVTLSCEQNLNHDAMYWYRQDPGQGLRLIYYSQIVNDFQKGDIAEGYSVSREKKESFPLTVTSAQKNPTAFYLCASKEEGPNEQFFGPGTRLTVL.

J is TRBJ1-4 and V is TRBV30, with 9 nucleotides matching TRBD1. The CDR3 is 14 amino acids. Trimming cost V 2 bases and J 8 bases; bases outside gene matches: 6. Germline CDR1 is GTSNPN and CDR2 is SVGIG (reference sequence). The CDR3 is CAWSRTGADEKLFF. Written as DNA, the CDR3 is TGTGCCTGGAGTCGGACAGGGGCAGACGAAAAACTGTTTTTT.

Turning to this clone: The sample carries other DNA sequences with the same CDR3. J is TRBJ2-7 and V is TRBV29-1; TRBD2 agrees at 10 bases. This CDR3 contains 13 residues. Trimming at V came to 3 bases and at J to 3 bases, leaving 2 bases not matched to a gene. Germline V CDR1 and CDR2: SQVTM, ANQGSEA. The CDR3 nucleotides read TGCAGCGTTGAGGCTAGCGGGAGCTACGAGCAGTACTTC. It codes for CSVEASGSYEQYF.

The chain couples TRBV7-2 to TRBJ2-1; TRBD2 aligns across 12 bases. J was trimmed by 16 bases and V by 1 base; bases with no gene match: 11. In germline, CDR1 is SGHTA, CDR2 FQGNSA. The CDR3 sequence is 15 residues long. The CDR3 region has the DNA TGTGCCAGCAGCTTAGAAGACCTTGGACTAGCGGGACAATTCTTC. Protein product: CASSLEDLGLAGQFF.

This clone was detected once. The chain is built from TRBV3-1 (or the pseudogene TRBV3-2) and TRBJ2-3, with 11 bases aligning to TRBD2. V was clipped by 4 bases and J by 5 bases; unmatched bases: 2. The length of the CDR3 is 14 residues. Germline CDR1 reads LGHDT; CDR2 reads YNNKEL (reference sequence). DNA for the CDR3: TGTGCCAGCAGCCCGGGACTAGCGGTAGATACGCAGTATTTT. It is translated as CASSPGLAVDTQYF.

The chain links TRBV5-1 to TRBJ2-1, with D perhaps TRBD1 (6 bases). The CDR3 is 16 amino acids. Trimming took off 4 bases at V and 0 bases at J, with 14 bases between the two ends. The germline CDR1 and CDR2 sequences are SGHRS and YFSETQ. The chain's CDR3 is CASSPGQGSSYNEQFF. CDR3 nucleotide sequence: TGCGCCAGCAGCCCGGGGCAGGGGAGCTCCTACAATGAGCAGTTCTTC. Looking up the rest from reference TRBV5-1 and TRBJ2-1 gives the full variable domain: KAGVTQTPRYLIKTRGQQVTLSCSPISGHRSVSWYQQTPGQGLQFLFEYFSETQRNKGNFPGRFSGRQFSNSRSEMNVSTLELGDSALYLCASSPGQGSSYNEQFFGPGTRLTVL.

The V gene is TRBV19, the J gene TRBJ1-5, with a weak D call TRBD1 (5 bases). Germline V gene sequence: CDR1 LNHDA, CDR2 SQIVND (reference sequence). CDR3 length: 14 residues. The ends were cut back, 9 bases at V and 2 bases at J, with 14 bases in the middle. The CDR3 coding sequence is TGTGCCAGAACTGGGGGAGGGGGCAATCAGCCCCAGCATTTT. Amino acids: CARTGGGGNQPQHF.

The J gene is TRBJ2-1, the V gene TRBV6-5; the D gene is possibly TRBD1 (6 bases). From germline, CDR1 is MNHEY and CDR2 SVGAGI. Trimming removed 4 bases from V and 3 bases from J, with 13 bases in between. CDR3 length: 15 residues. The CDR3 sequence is CASSSGQIIYNEQFF. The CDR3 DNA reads TGTGCCAGCAGTTCAGGACAGATTATCTACAATGAGCAGTTCTTC.

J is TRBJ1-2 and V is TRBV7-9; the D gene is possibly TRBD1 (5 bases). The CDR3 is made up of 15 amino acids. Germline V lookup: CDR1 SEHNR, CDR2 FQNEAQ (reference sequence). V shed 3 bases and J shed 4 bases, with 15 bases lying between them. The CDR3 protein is CASSLGTTEIYGYTF. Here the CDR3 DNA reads TGTGCCAGCAGCTTGGGTACGACAGAAATCTATGGCTACACCTTC.

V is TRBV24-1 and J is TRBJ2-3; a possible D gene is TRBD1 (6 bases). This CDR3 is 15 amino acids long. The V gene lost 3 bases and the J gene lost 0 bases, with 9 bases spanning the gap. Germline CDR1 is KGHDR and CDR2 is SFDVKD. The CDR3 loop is CATSDPDRSTDTQYF. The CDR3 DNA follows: TGTGCCACCAGTGATCCAGACAGGAGCACAGATACGCAGTATTTT.

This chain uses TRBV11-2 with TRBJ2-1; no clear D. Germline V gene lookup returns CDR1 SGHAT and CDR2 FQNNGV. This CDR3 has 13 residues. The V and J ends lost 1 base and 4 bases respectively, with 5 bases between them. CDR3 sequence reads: CASSLANYNEQFF. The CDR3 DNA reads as TGTGCCAGCAGCTTAGCCAATTACAATGAGCAGTTCTTC.

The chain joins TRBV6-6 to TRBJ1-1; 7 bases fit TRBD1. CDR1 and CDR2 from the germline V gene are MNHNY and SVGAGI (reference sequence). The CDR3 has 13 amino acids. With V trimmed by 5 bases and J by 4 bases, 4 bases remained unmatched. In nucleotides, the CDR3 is TGTGCCAGCAGTCCTGACAGGGTCACTGAAGCTTTCTTT. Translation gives CASSPDRVTEAFF.

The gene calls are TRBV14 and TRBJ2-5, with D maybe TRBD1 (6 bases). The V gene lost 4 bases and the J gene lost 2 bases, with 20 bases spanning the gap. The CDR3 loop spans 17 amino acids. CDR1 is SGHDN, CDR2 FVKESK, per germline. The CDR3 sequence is CASSLIPGHDGQETQYF. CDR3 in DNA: TGTGCCAGCAGCCTCATCCCGGGACACGATGGTCAAGAGACCCAGTACTTC.

The CDR3 reads CASSLWLADEQYF. The CDR3 DNA reads as TGTGCCAGCAGCTTATGGCTAGCGGACGAGCAGTACTTC. The J gene is TRBJ2-7, the V gene TRBV7-6, with 7 bases that match TRBD2. Germline CDR1 is SGHVS and CDR2 is FNYEAQ. The CDR3 spans 13 residues. With 2 bases clipped from V and 5 bases from J, the junction kept 3 bases outside the gene matches.

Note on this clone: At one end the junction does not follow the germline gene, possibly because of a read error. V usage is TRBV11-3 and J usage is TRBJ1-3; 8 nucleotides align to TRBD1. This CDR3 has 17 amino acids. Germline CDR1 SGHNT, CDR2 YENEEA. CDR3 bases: TGTGCCAGCAGCATAGAACCGGACAGGGAACCTGGAAACACCATATATTTT. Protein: CASSIEPDREPGNTIYF.